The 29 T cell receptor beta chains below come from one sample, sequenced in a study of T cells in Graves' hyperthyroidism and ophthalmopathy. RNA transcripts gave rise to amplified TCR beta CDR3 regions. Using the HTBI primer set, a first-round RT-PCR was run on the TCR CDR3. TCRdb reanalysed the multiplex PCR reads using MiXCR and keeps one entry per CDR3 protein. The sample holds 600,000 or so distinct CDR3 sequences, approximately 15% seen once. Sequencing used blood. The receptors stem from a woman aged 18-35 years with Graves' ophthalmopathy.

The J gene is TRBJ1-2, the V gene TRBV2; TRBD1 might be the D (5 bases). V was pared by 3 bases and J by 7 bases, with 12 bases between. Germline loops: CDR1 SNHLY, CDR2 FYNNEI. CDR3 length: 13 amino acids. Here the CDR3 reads CASSEHGDGGYTF. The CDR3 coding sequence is TGTGCCAGCAGTGAGCACGGGGACGGTGGCTACACCTTC.

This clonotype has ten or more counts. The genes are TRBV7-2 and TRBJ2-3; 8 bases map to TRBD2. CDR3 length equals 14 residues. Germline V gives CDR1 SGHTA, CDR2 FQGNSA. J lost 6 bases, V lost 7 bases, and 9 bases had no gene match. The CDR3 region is CASTSQRELDTQYF. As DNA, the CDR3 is TGTGCCAGCACGTCACAGCGGGAGTTGGATACGCAGTATTTT.

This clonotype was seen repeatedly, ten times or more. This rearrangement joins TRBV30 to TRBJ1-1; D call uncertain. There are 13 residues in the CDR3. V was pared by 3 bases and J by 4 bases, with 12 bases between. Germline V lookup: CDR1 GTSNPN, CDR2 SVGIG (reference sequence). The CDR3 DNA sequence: TGTGCCTGGAGATGGGATTACGGCACTGAAGCTTTCTTT. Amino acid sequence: CAWRWDYGTEAFF.

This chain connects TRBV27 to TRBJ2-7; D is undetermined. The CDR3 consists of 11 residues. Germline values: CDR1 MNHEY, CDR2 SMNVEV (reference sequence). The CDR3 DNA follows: TGTGCAACCGGTCGAGACTACGAGCAGTACTTC. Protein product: CATGRDYEQYF.

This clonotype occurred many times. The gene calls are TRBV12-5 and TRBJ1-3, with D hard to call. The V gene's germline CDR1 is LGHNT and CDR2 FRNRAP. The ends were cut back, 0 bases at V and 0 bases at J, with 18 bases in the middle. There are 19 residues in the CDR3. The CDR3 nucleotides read TGTGCTAGTGGTTTGGTACCAATTGAGGACGTCAGCTCTGGAAACACCATATATTTT. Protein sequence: CASGLVPIEDVSSGNTIYF.

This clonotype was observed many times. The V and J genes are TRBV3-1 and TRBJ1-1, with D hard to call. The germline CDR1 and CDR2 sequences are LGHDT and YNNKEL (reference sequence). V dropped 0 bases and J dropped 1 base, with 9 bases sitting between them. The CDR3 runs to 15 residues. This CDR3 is CASSQDNGRNTEAFF. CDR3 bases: TGTGCCAGCAGCCAAGATAACGGGCGGAACACTGAAGCTTTCTTT.

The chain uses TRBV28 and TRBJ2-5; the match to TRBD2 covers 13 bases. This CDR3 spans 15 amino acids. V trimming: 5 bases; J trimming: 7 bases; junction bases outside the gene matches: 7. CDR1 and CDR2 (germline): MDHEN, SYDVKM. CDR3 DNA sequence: TGTGCCAGCAGTCTCTGGACTAGCGGGAGCAGGACCCAGTACTTC. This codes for CASSLWTSGSRTQYF.

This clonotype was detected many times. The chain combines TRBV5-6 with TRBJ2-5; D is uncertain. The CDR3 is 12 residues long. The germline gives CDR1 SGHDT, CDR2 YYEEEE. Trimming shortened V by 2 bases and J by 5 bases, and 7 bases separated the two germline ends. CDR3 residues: CASSFVGETQYF. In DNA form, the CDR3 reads TGTGCCAGCAGCTTTGTCGGTGAGACCCAGTACTTC.

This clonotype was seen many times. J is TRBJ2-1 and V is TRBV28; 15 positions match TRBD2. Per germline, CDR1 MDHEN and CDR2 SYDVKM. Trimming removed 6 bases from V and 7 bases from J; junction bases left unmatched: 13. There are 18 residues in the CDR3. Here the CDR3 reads CASRKFGLAGGPKNEQFF. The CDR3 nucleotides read TGTGCCAGCAGAAAATTCGGACTAGCGGGAGGGCCTAAAAATGAGCAGTTCTTC. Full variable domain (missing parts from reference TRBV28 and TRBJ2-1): DVKVTQSSRYLVKRTGEKVFLECVQDMDHENMFWYRQDPGLGLRLIYFSYDVKMKEKGDIPEGYSVSREKKERFSLILESASTNQTSMYLCASRKFGLAGGPKNEQFFGPGTRLTVL.

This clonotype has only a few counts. CDR3 sequence reads: CASSQEGSGRGSGELFF. In DNA, the CDR3 is TGTGCCAGCAGCCAAGAGGGTAGCGGGAGGGGATCCGGGGAGCTGTTTTTT. The chain joins TRBV3-1 to TRBJ2-2, with 11 bases matching TRBD2. This CDR3 is built from 17 residues. Germline V gene sequence: CDR1 LGHDT, CDR2 YNNKEL (reference sequence). V shed 0 bases and J 6 bases; nucleotides not matched to a gene: 6.

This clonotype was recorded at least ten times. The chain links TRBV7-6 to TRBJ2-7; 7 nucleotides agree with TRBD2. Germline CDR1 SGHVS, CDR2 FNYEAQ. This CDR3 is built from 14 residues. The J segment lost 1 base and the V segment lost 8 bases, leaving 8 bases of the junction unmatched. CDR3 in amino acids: CASGPSGGSYEQYF. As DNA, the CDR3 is TGTGCCAGCGGACCTAGCGGAGGGTCCTACGAGCAGTACTTC.

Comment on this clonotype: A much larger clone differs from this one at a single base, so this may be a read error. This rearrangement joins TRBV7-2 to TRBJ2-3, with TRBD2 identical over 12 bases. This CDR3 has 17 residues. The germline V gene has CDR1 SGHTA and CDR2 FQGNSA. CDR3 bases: TGTGCCATCAGCTGGACTAGCGGGACTTCCGTCGCAGATACGCAGTATTTT. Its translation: CAISWTSGTSVADTQYF.

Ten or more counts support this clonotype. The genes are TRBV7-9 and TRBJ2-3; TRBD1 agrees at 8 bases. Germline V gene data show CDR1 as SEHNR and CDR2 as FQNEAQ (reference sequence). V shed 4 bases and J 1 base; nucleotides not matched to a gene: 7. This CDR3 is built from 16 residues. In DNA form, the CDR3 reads TGTGCCAGCAGCTCTTTTCCGGGACAGGGCACAGATACGCAGTATTTT. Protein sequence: CASSSFPGQGTDTQYF.

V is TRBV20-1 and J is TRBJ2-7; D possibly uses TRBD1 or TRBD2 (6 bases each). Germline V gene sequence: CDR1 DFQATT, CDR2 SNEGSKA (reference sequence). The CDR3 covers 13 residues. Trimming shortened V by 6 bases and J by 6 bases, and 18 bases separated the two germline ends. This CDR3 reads CSAAEGDPLEQYF. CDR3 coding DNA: TGCAGTGCCGCGGAGGGGGATCCCCTCGAGCAGTACTTC.

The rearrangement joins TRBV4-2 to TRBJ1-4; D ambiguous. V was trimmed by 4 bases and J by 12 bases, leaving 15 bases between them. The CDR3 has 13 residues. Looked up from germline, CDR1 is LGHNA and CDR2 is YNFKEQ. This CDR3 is CASSRRTGLELFF. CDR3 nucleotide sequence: TGTGCCAGCAGCCGTCGGACGGGCTTGGAACTGTTTTTT.

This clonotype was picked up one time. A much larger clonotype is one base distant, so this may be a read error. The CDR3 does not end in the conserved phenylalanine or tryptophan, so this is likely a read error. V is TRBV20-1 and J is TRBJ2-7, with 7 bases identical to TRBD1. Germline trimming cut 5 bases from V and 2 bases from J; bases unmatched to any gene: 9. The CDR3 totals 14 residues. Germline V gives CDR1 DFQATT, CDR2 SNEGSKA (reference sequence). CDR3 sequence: CSAGRDSYPYEQYL. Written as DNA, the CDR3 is TGCAGTGCTGGCCGGGACAGCTACCCCTACGAGCAGTACCTC.

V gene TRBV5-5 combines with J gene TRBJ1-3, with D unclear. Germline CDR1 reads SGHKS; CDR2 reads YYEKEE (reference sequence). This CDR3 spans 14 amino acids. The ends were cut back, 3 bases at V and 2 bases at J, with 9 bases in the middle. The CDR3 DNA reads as TGTGCCAGCAGCTCGACCCAAACTGGAAACACCATATATTTT. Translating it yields CASSSTQTGNTIYF.

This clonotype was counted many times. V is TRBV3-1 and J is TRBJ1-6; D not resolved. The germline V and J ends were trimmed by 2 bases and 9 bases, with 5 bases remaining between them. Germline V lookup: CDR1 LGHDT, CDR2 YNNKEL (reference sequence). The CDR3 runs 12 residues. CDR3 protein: CASSQRISPLHF. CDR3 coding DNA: TGTGCCAGCAGCCAACGGATTTCACCCCTCCACTTT.

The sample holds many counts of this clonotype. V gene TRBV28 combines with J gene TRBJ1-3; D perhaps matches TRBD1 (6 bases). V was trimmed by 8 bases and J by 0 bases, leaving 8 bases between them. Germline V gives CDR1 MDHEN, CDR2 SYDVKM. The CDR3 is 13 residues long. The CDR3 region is CASPDSSGNTIYF. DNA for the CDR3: TGTGCCAGCCCGGACAGCTCTGGAAACACCATATATTTT.

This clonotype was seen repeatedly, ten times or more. The CDR3 region is CASIPNVRTEAFF. The CDR3 coding sequence is TGTGCCAGCATCCCCAATGTGCGGACTGAAGCTTTCTTT. The chain uses TRBV28 and TRBJ1-1; no clear D gene. There are 13 residues in the CDR3. In germline, CDR1 is MDHEN, CDR2 SYDVKM. Trimming left V 7 bases short and J 5 bases short, with 14 bases between.

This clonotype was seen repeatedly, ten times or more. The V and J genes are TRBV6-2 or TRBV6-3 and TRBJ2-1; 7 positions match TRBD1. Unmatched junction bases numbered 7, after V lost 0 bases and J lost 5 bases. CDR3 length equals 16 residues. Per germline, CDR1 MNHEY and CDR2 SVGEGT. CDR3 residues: CASSYSAQGLNNEQFF. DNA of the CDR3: TGTGCCAGCAGTTACTCGGCACAGGGGCTGAACAATGAGCAGTTCTTC.

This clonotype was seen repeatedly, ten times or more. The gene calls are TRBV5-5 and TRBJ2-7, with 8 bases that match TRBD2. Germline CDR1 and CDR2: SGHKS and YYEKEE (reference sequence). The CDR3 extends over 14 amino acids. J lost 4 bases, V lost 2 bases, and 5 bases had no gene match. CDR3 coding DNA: TGTGCCAGCAGCTTAGTTTTAGCGGGATACGAGCAGTACTTC. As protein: CASSLVLAGYEQYF.

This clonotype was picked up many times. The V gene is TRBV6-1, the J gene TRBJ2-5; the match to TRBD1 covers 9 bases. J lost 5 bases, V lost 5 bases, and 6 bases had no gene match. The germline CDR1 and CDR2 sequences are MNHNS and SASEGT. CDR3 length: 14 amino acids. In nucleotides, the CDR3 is TGTGCCAGCAGTCTCCACAGGGGGCAGGAGACCCAGTACTTC. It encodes CASSLHRGQETQYF.

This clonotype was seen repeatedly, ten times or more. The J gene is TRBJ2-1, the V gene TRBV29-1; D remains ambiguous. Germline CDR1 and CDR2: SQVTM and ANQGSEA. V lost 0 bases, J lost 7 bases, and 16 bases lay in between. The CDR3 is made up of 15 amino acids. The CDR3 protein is CSVEEDGLESNEQFF. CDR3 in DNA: TGCAGCGTTGAAGAGGACGGCCTGGAGAGTAATGAGCAGTTCTTC.

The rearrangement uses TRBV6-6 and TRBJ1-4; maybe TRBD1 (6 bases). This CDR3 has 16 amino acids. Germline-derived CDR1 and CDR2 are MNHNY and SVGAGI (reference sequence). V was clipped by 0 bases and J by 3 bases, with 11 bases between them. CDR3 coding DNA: TGTGCCAGCAGTTACTCAGCAGGGGCCGCTAATGAAAAACTGTTTTTT. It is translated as CASSYSAGAANEKLFF.

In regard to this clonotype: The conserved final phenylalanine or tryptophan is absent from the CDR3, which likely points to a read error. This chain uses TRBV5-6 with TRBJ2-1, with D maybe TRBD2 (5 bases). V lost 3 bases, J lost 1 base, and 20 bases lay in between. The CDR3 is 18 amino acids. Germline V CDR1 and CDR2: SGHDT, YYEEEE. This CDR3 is CASSSRTGYLSSYNEQFL. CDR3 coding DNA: TGTGCCAGCAGCTCCAGGACTGGGTACCTTTCATCCTACAATGAGCAGTTCCTC.

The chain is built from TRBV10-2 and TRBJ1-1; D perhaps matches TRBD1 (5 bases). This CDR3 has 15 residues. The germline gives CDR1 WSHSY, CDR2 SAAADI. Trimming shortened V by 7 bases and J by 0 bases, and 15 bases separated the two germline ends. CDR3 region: CASNRDRLMNTEAFF. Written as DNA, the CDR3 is TGCGCCAGCAACCGGGACCGACTCATGAACACTGAAGCTTTCTTT.

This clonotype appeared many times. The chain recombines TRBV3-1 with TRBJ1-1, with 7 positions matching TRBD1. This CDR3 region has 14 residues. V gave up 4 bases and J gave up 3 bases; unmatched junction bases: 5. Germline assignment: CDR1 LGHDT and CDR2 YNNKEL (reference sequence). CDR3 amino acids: CASSPGQHYTEAFF. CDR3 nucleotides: TGTGCCAGCAGCCCGGGACAGCATTACACTGAAGCTTTCTTT.

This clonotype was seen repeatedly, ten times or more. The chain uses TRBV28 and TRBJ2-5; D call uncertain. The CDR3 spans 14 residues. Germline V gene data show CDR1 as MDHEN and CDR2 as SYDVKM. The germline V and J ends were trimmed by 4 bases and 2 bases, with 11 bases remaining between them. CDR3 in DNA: TGTGCCAGCAGTTCCGTGACTCTGCAAGAGACCCAGTACTTC. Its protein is CASSSVTLQETQYF.